Sequencing of this T cell receptor (beta chain) was carried out in a study of blood T cells in healthy people across ages. Using a J-beta primer mix together with a sample-barcoded 5' primer, a second PCR was run for about 6 to 11 cycles. TCRdb passed the 5' RACE reads through MiXCR, listing each CDR3 protein once. The repertoire holds 780,000 or so distinct CDR3 sequences, with approximately 25% as singletons. Germline CDR1 is LNHDA and CDR2 is SQIVND (reference sequence). The CDR3 runs 12 residues. The table lists this clonotype with a few counts. Isolation of PBMCs gave at least 6 million cells per sample. Per sample, extraction of total RNA gave at least 5.5 micrograms in every case. The data were also submitted as part of a second study, on T cells of mothers and their children. This second study notes: Pairs that are related and pairs that are unrelated have TCR recombination output shaped similarly by thymic selection.

The V call is TRBV19, the J call TRBJ2-5, with D unclear. TRBJ2-7 explains the end of the DNA better; the J call may be wrong. The sequencing input was blood. This clonotype was sampled from a boy aged 10-17 years in good health. In DNA, the CDR3 is TGTCGCCAAAACCGGTCCCTCTACGAGCAGTACTTC. Its protein is CRQNRSLYEQYF.